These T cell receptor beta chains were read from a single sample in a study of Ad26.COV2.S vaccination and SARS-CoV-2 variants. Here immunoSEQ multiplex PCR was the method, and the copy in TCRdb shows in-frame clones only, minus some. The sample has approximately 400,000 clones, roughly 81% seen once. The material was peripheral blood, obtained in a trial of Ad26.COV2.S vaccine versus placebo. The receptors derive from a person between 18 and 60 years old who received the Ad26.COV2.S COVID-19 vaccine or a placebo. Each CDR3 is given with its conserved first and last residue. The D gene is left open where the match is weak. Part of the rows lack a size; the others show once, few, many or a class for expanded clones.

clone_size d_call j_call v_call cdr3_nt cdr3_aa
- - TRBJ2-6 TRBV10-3 TGTGCCATCAGTGATCATAGAGGTAGCTCTGGGGCCAACGTCCTGACTTTC CAISDHRGSSGANVLTF
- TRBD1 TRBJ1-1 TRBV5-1 TGCGCCAGCAGCTACGGACAGGGGCCGTATGAAGCTTTCTTT CASSYGQGPYEAFF
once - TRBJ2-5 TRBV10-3 TGTGCCATCAGTGGAGGTACCCGAGGGGGGGAGACCCAGTACTTC CAISGGTRGGETQYF
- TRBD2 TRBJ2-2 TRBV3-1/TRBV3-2 TGTGCCAGCAGCCGCCTAGCGGGGCTGAACACCGGGGAGCTGTTTTTT CASSRLAGLNTGELFF
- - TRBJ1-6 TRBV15 TGTGCCACCAGCAGAGCGGACCTCTATAATTCACCCCTCCACTTT CATSRADLYNSPLHF
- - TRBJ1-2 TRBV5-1 TGCGCCAGCAGCTTGGCATCCACAGAAAATAACTATGGCTACACCTTC CASSLASTENNYGYTF
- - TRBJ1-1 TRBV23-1 TGCGCCAGCAGTCAAAGGTCCCGGGTTAAGAACACTGAAGCTTTCTTT CASSQRSRVKNTEAFF
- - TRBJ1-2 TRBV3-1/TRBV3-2 TGTGCCAGCAGCCTCGCTGGGACGGAGGCTAACTATGGCTACACCTTC CASSLAGTEANYGYTF
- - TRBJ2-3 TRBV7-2 TGTGCCAGCAGCTTAAAGGTCAGCTTCCGTTCAGATACGCAGTATTTT CASSLKVSFRSDTQYF
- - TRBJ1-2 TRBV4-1 TGCGCCAGCAGCCAAGTTGACCTGAGCTATGGCTACACCTTC CASSQVDLSYGYTF
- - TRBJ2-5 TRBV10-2 TGCGCCAGCAGTGAAGAGTTGGAGCAGGTCCAAGAGACCCAGTACTTC CASSEELEQVQETQYF
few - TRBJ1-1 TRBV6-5 TGTGCCAGCACTTCGGTACGTATCGGCACTGAAGCTTTCTTT CASTSVRIGTEAFF
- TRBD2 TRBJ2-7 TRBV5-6 TGTGCCAGCAGCTTTTTCTCGACTAGCGGGGACCATTCAAAGCAGTACTTC CASSFFSTSGDHSKQYF
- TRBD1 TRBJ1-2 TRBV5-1 TGCGCCAGCAGCTTGGGGCAGGGGGATCACTATGGCTACACCTTC CASSLGQGDHYGYTF
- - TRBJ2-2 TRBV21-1 TGTGCCAGCAGCAAATATCGGGGCCGGCGGGAGAGGGCAACCGGGGAGCTGTTTTTT CASSKYRGRRERATGELFF
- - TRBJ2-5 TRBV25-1 TGTGCCAGCAGCTCAGGAGGGGAGGAGACCCAGTACTTC CASSSGGEETQYF
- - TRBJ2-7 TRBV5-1 TGCGCCAGCAGCTTGGAGGTCTTATCGGGGCACTACGAGCAGTACTTC CASSLEVLSGHYEQYF
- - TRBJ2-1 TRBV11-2 TGTGCCAGCAGCATGGCGAGTGAGCAGTTCTTC CASSMASEQFF
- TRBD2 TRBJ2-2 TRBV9 TGTGCCAGCAGCGCCATCTCGAGGGGCGCGGGGGCCGGGGAGCTGTTTTTT CASSAISRGAGAGELFF
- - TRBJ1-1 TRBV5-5 TGTGCCAGCACATCAATTCTGGGAGCTTTCTTT CASTSILGAFF
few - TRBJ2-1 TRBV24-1 TGTGCCACCAGTGGAACACGGGAGATCAATGAGCAGTTCTTC CATSGTREINEQFF
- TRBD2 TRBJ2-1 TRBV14 TGTGCCAGCAGCCCTAGGACTAGCGGGAGAACGTCGGTATCACACGAGCAGTTCTTC CASSPRTSGRTSVSHEQFF
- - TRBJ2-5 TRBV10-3 TGTGCCATCAGTGAGTCGATGGAGGGGGTAGAGACCCAGTACTTC CAISESMEGVETQYF
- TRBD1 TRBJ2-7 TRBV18 TGTGCCAGCTCCGTACAGGGGAGCTCCTACGAGCAGTACTTC CASSVQGSSYEQYF
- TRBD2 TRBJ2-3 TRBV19 TGTGCCAGCCGCCCGGGGCTAGCGGGAGGGGGCACAGATACGCAGTATTTT CASRPGLAGGGTDTQYF
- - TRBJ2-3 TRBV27 TGTGCCAGCAGTTCAGAATCAGATACGCAGTATTTT CASSSESDTQYF
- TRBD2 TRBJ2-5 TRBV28 TGTGCCAGCAGCCCCGCCGGGGGGAGACAAGAGACCCAGTACTTC CASSPAGGRQETQYF
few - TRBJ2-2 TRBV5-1 TGCGCCAGCAGCTTGGCCGACACCGGGGAGCTGTTTTTT CASSLADTGELFF
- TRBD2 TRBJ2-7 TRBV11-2 TGTGCCAGCAGCTTCGGGACTAGACACTACGAGCAGTACTTC CASSFGTRHYEQYF